The next 18 T cell receptor beta chains were all read from a single sample in a study of a mutant IDH1 vaccine in newly diagnosed glioma. The time point here: week 11, during vaccination. Doses comprised 300 ug of mutant IDH1 20-mer peptide each, plus topical imiquimod. Their antigen targets remain unknown. Only in-frame clones appear in the TCRdb table, and some are missing; sequencing was by immunoSEQ multiplex PCR. Altogether approximately 64,000 clones are present, approximately 88% being singletons, with the ten largest covering more than 7.5%. The specimen comprised PBMCs, sampled from a glioma patient whose treatment included an IDH1 peptide vaccine. These receptors were collected from a woman in her forties or fifties with glioma.

This chain joins TRBV18 and TRBJ2-5, with 7 bases fitting TRBD1. Germline V gives CDR1 KGHSH, CDR2 LQKENI. Trimming cost V 0 bases and J 2 bases; bases outside gene matches: 0. The length of the CDR3 is 14 residues. The CDR3 is CASSPPTGQETQYF. CDR3 coding DNA: TGTGCCAGCTCACCACCGACAGGGCAAGAGACCCAGTACTTC.

This clone came up once. This chain joins TRBV6-5 and TRBJ2-1; D is ambiguous. V dropped 6 bases and J dropped 10 bases, with 10 bases sitting between them. Germline V gives CDR1 MNHEY, CDR2 SVGAGI. This CDR3 spans 11 amino acids. The CDR3 loop reads CASRSLVEQFF. CDR3 in DNA: TGTGCCAGCAGGTCCCTTGTAGAGCAGTTCTTC.

The chain employs TRBV30 and TRBJ1-1; maybe TRBD1 (5 bases). Trimming left V 4 bases short and J 6 bases short, with 15 bases between. From germline, CDR1 is GTSNPN and CDR2 SVGIG (reference sequence). The CDR3 sequence is 13 residues long. The CDR3 region is CAWTVGARAEAFF. The DNA for the CDR3 is TGTGCCTGGACTGTAGGGGCCCGCGCTGAAGCTTTCTTT.

V usage is TRBV18 and J usage is TRBJ2-5, with D perhaps matching TRBD1 (6 bases). V was cut by 2 bases and J by 5 bases, with 15 bases left in between. The V gene's germline CDR1 is KGHSH and CDR2 LQKENI. CDR3 length: 15 amino acids. The chain's CDR3 is CASSPNQGLGETQYF. The CDR3 nucleotides read TGTGCCAGCTCACCAAACCAGGGGCTAGGGGAGACCCAGTACTTC.

The chain has TRBV10-3 and TRBJ1-6, with D uncertain. V lost 1 base, J lost 7 bases, and 8 bases lay in between. Germline CDR1 ENHRY, CDR2 SYGVKD. This CDR3 region has 14 residues. The CDR3 nucleotides are TGTGCCATCAGTGAGTACAGACGGAATTCACCCCTCCACTTT. Translated: CAISEYRRNSPLHF.

The V and J genes are TRBV5-1 and TRBJ1-1; the D gene is possibly TRBD1 (6 bases). CDR1 is SGHRS, CDR2 YFSETQ, per germline. The CDR3 has 13 amino acids. V lost 4 bases to trimming and J lost 10 bases, with 17 bases between them. This chain's CDR3 is CASSRGGDRIAFF. CDR3 in DNA: TGCGCCAGCAGCCGTGGGGGCGATCGAATAGCTTTCTTT.

This chain's CDR3 is CASQSWTGGTKGSNQPQHF. Written as DNA, the CDR3 is TGCGCCAGTCAGTCATGGACAGGGGGAACGAAAGGGAGCAATCAGCCCCAGCATTTT. The rearrangement uses TRBV10-2 and TRBJ1-5; 10 bases agree with TRBD1. Germline CDR1 is WSHSY and CDR2 is SAAADI. V was pared by 9 bases and J by 1 base, with 18 bases of the junction left unmatched. The CDR3 covers 19 residues.

This chain links TRBV6-6 with TRBJ1-5; 7 bases match TRBD1. This CDR3 comprises 16 residues. The ends lost 2 bases at V and 2 bases at J; junction bases unmatched: 6. Germline V gene sequence: CDR1 MNHNY, CDR2 SVGAGI (reference sequence). Here the CDR3 reads CASSYGYQGGNQPQHF. The CDR3 DNA sequence: TGTGCCAGCAGTTACGGGTATCAGGGGGGCAATCAGCCCCAGCATTTT.

This sequence joins TRBV7-2 and TRBJ2-7; 12 bases are a match to TRBD2. The CDR3 covers 18 residues. V was pared by 3 bases and J by 1 base, with 10 bases of the junction left unmatched. Germline values: CDR1 SGHTA, CDR2 FQGNSA. This CDR3 reads CASSLRLAGAGTSYEQYF. CDR3 nucleotides: TGTGCCAGCAGCTTGAGACTAGCGGGGGCCGGTACATCCTACGAGCAGTACTTC.

The chain uses TRBV5-1 and TRBJ1-1; 9 bases are a match to TRBD1. Trimming removed 4 bases from V and 4 bases from J; junction bases left unmatched: 14. This CDR3 contains 17 residues. In germline, CDR1 is SGHRS, CDR2 YFSETQ. CDR3 nucleotides: TGCGCCAGCAGCCTCGCAAGAAAACAGGGGGCCGCCACTGAAGCTTTCTTT. Translated: CASSLARKQGAATEAFF. Full variable domain (missing parts from reference TRBV5-1 and TRBJ1-1): KAGVTQTPRYLIKTRGQQVTLSCSPISGHRSVSWYQQTPGQGLQFLFEYFSETQRNKGNFPGRFSGRQFSNSRSEMNVSTLELGDSALYLCASSLARKQGAATEAFFGQGTRLTVV.

In this sample, this clone turned up once. This rearrangement joins TRBV7-8 to TRBJ2-3; 16 bases agree with TRBD2. Trimming removed 2 bases from V and 4 bases from J; junction bases left unmatched: 3. The germline V gene encodes CDR1 SGHVS and CDR2 FQNEAQ. The CDR3 is 17 amino acids. The CDR3 DNA is TGTGCCAGCAGCTTAAGGGGGACTAGCGGGGGGGCAGATACGCAGTATTTT. This encodes CASSLRGTSGGADTQYF.

The V gene is TRBV6-5, the J gene TRBJ1-2; TRBD1 matches 9 bases. Germline values: CDR1 MNHEY, CDR2 SVGAGI. Trimming at V came to 4 bases and at J to 4 bases, leaving 10 bases not matched to a gene. The CDR3 is made up of 16 amino acids. Here the CDR3 reads CASSFSGTGILYGYTF. CDR3 in DNA: TGTGCCAGCAGTTTCTCCGGGACAGGGATTCTCTATGGCTACACCTTC.

Concerning this clone: Its ends do not fully match the called genes, so a read error is possible. This sample includes further DNA sequences coding for the same CDR3. This chain connects TRBV5-1 to TRBJ2-2, with 12 bases identical to TRBD2. The CDR3 consists of 18 residues. The germline V gene encodes CDR1 SGHRS and CDR2 YFSETQ. CDR3 DNA: TGCGCCAGCAGCTTAGCATCTAGCGGGGGGGCCGACACTGGGGAGCTGTTTTTT. It translates to CASSLASSGGADTGELFF.

V usage is TRBV19 and J usage is TRBJ1-1, with 9 bases lining up with TRBD1. CDR3 length: 13 residues. Germline V gene sequence: CDR1 LNHDA, CDR2 SQIVND (reference sequence). V was pared by 4 bases and J by 6 bases, with 3 bases of the junction left unmatched. The CDR3 protein is CASSTRTGAEAFF. The CDR3, as DNA: TGTGCCAGTAGTACCAGGACAGGGGCTGAAGCTTTCTTT.

CDR3 sequence (DNA): TGTGCCAGCAGCTTAGGGGCAGAGCCACCCCCCGAGCAGTACTTC. As protein: CASSLGAEPPPEQYF. The V call is TRBV5-5, the J call TRBJ2-7, with D maybe TRBD1 (5 bases). This CDR3 spans 15 amino acids. The ends were cut back, 2 bases at V and 6 bases at J, with 18 bases in the middle. The germline V gene has CDR1 SGHKS and CDR2 YYEKEE (reference sequence). Full variable domain (remainder filled in from reference TRBV5-5 and TRBJ2-7): DAGVTQSPTHLIKTRGQQVTLRCSPISGHKSVSWYQQVLGQGPQFIFQYYEKEERGRGNFPDRFSARQFPNYSSELNVNALLLGDSALYLCASSLGAEPPPEQYFGPGTRLTVT.

The CDR3 sequence: CASSQVSGGETQYF. CDR3 nucleotide sequence: TGCGCCAGCAGCCAAGTGTCAGGGGGTGAGACCCAGTACTTC. V is TRBV4-1 and J is TRBJ2-5; 7 bases match TRBD1. The CDR3 length is 14 residues. Per the germline V gene, CDR1 is MGHRA and CDR2 is YSYEKL. J gave up 5 bases and V 1 base, and 4 bases lay outside the gene matches.

V is TRBV6-6 and J is TRBJ1-2; D is uncertain. CDR1 MNHNY and CDR2 SVGAGI come from the germline V gene (reference sequence). CDR3 length equals 15 residues. The ends were cut back, 0 bases at V and 4 bases at J, with 12 bases in the middle. The CDR3 DNA reads TGTGCCAGCAGTTACTCGATGGAACAGAGCTATGGCTACACCTTC. This encodes CASSYSMEQSYGYTF.

The chain recombines TRBV19 with TRBJ1-4, with D unclear. Per germline, CDR1 LNHDA and CDR2 SQIVND (reference sequence). This CDR3 comprises 13 residues. Between the trimmed V and J ends, which lost 1 base and 12 bases, there was a span of 12 bases. CDR3 protein: CASSIGQWAELFF. In DNA form, the CDR3 reads TGTGCCAGTAGTATAGGGCAATGGGCGGAACTGTTTTTT.